The T cell receptor beta chain described here comes from a study of post-analysis software for immune sequencing data (dated by TCRdb to between 2015 and 2017). As for the study more broadly: Disease courses on record covered relapsing-remitting, secondary progressive and progressive-relapsing multiple sclerosis, though some patients had no subtype annotation. The patient repertoires were set against approximately 10 previously published healthy control repertoires from donors whose ages ranged from roughly 6 to 26 years. A subset of samples was prepared in parallel using single-end sample barcoding, then pooled and co-amplified after Illumina adapter ligation. The paper as a whole reports these results and caveats: Multiple sclerosis patients had significantly lower normalized Chao1 diversity than controls, a result that suggests substantial peripheral T-cell clonal expansion. Direct clustering with F measure showed strong co-clustering of samples prepared in the same batch, prompting a batch-effect correction. The multiple sclerosis patient group was slightly younger than the control group.

TCR beta repertoires were profiled from peripheral blood of roughly 13 young patients with multiple sclerosis to demonstrate the VDJtools post-analysis software. Multiple sclerosis patients were children and adolescents aged about 6 to 15 years. The library relied on PCR. TCRdb records Illumina HiSeq 2500 as the sequencer. To reduce PCR and sequencing biases, unique molecular identifiers were built into the TCR beta cDNA libraries. Approximately 500,000 cDNA molecules were obtained for every 1 to 10 million input T cells, so each molecule roughly corresponded to one T cell. The patient libraries were prepared and sequenced with the same protocol used for the earlier healthy control dataset. Within a given batch, samples were prepared together, multiplexed and sequenced on the same HiSeq lane. Under the source paper's analysis protocol: MIGEC handled the raw barcoded reads, throwing out single-read molecular identifier groups before consensus assembly and CDR3 extraction. VDJtools was used for post-analysis of the clonotype tables, with diversity normalized by down-sampling every dataset to the smallest sample size. Repertoire overlap clustering matched CDR3 amino acid but not nucleotide sequences to correct batch-related cross-sample contamination. Starting from the raw public reads, TCRdb applied fastp trimming at Q25, assembled clones with MiXCR and retained in-frame beta chains. Each entry is one CDR3 protein sequence, shown with its most common DNA and genes. The V and J calls here are based on TCRdb, not the publication. The sample contains some 370,000 distinct CDR3 sequences, about a third of them found a single time. The top ten hold 13% of the sample.

Remarks on this clonotype: What this receptor recognizes is not known. Qualities for individual bases were not recorded, and no much larger clone is one base off.

Material: blood. This TCR derives from a girl between 10 and 17 years old with multiple sclerosis.

The CDR3 is CASSRRQGGEQYF. The nucleotide sequence reads as follows: TGTGCCAGCAGTCGACGACAGGGAGGAGAGCAGTACTTC. The rearranged segments are TRBV12-3 or TRBV12-4 and TRBJ2-5; perhaps TRBD1 is the D gene, with 7 bases matching. The CDR3 numbers 13 residues from cysteine through phenylalanine. Just the 39-base CDR3 DNA is kept, in frame starting at base 1. Deletion took 5 bases off V and 11 bases off J, with a span of 18 bases between the germline ends.